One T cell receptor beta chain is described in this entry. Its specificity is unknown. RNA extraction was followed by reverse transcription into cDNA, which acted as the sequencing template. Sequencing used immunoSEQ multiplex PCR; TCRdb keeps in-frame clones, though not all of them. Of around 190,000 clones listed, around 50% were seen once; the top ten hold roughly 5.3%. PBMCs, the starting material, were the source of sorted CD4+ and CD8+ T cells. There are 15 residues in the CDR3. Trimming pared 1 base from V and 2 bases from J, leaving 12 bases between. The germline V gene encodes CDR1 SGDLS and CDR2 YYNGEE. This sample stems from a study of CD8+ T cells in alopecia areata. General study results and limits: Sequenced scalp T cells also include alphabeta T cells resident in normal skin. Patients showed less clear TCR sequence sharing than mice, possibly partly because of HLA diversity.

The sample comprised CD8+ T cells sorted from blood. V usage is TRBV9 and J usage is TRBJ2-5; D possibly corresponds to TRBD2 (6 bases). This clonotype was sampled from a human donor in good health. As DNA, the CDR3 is TGTGCCAGCAGCGTATTTGGGACTCCGCAAGAGACCCAGTACTTC. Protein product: CASSVFGTPQETQYF.